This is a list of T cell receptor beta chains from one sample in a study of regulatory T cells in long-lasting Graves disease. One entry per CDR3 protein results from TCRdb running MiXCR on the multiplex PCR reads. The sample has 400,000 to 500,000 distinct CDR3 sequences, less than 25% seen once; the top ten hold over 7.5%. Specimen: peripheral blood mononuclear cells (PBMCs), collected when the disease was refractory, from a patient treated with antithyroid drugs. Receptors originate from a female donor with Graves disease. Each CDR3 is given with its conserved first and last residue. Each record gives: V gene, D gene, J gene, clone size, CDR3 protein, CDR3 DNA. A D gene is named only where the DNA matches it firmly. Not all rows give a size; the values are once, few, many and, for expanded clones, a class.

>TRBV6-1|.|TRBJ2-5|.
CASGPWEAWGTQYF
TGTGCCAGCGGTCCGTGGGAAGCGTGGGGGACCCAGTACTTC
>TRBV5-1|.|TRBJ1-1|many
CASSLDIGMNTEAFF
TGCGCCAGCAGCTTGGATATAGGGATGAACACTGAAGCTTTCTTT
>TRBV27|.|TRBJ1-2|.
CATRLNSGLSNYGYTF
TGTGCCACTCGACTGAATTCGGGGCTTTCTAACTATGGCTACACCTTC
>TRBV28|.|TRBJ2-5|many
CASVGPNQETQYF
TGTGCCAGCGTGGGACCTAACCAAGAGACCCAGTACTTC
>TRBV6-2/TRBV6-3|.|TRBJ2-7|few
CASSYSSQVSYEQYF
TGTGCCAGCAGTTACTCGAGCCAGGTCTCCTACGAGCAGTACTTC
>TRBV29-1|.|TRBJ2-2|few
CSVEQQGILTGELFF
TGCAGCGTTGAACAGCAGGGAATACTTACCGGGGAGCTGTTTTTT
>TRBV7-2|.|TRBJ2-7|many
CASGRQGISYEQYF
TGTGCCAGCGGTCGGCAGGGCATATCCTACGAGCAGTACTTC
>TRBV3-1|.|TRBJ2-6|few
CASSQEQAGANVLTF
TGTGCCAGCAGCCAAGAACAAGCTGGGGCCAACGTCCTGACTTTC
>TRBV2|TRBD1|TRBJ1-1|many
CASTTPQGEAEAFF
TGTGCCAGCACAACACCACAGGGGGAGGCTGAAGCTTTCTTT
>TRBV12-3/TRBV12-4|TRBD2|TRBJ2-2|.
CASSLFGRSGNTGELFF
TGTGCCAGCAGTTTATTCGGGAGGTCGGGGAACACCGGGGAGCTGTTTTTT
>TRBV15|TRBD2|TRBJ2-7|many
CATSSRTRNYEQYF
TGTGCCACCAGCTCCAGGACTAGGAACTACGAGCAGTACTTC
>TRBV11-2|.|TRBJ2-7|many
CASSLGQTYEQYF
TGTGCCAGCAGTTTAGGACAGACCTACGAGCAGTACTTC
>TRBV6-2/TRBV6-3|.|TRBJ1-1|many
CASSYAGGTEAFF
TGTGCCAGCAGTTATGCGGGAGGCACTGAAGCTTTCTTT
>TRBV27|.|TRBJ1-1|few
CASRRGEVGTEAFF
TGTGCCAGCAGGAGAGGGGAGGTCGGCACTGAAGCTTTCTTT
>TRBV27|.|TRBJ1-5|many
CASSQGAGNQPQHF
TGTGCCAGCAGTCAGGGAGCGGGCAATCAGCCCCAGCATTTT
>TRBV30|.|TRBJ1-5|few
CAWSAGGDQPQHF
TGTGCCTGGAGTGCGGGAGGAGATCAGCCCCAGCATTTT
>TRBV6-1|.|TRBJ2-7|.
CASKGGLHYEQYF
TGTGCCAGCAAGGGGGGCCTTCACTACGAGCAGTACTTC
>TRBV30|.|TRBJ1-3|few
CAWSTGTSVSGNTIYF
TGTGCCTGGTCGACCGGGACGTCTGTTTCTGGAAACACCATATATTTT
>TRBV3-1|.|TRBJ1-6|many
CASSPGAGAAYNSPLHF
TGTGCCAGCAGCCCCGGGGCGGGGGCCGCCTATAATTCACCCCTCCACTTT
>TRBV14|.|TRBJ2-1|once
CASSQIHLYKEQFF
TGTGCCAGCAGCCAAATCCACCTATACAAGGAGCAGTTCTTC
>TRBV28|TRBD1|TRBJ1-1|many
CASNEQGAYTEAFF
TGTGCCAGCAATGAACAGGGGGCGTACACTGAAGCTTTCTTT
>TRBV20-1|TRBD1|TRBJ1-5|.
CSAREPQGAGNQPQHF
TGCAGTGCTAGAGAGCCGCAGGGGGCAGGGAATCAGCCCCAGCATTTT
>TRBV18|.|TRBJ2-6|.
CASSPKTGLIIRANSGANVLTF
TGTGCCAGCTCACCAAAAACAGGGTTAATCATTCGGGCAAACTCTGGGGCCAACGTCCTGACTTTC
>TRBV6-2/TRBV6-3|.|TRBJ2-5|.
CASSFGRLGETQYF
TGTGCCAGCAGTTTTGGGCGGCTAGGAGAGACCCAGTACTTC